A selection of T cell receptor beta chains follows, all from one sample in a study of OX40 agonist ivuxolimab in advanced cancers. Sequencing was performed with immunoSEQ multiplex PCR; in TCRdb, only in-frame clones are kept and a portion is missing. The table records about 130,000 clones, around 93% of them present only once. The sequenced sample was CD4+ or CD8+ T cells sorted from blood, obtained in a trial of the OX40 agonist ivuxolimab. These receptors originate from an adult with an advanced solid tumor such as melanoma, head and neck, liver or kidney cancer. Both conserved end residues are part of each CDR3. The order of the fields is clone size, V gene, D gene, J gene, CDR3 DNA, CDR3 protein. The D gene is left open where the match is weak. Part of the rows lack a size; the others show once, few, many or a class for expanded clones.

size: .
V: TRBV18
D: .
J: TRBJ2-5
DNA: TGTGCCAGCTCACCACAGGGAGAGACCCAGTACTTC
CDR3: CASSPQGETQYF

size: .
V: TRBV2
D: .
J: TRBJ1-5
DNA: TGTGCCAGCAGTGGGGTGGGACACATGTCCCAGCCCCAGCATTTT
CDR3: CASSGVGHMSQPQHF

size: .
V: TRBV5-1
D: TRBD1
J: TRBJ2-7
DNA: TGCGCCAGCAGCTTAAGCATGGACAGGGCACCATCCGAGCAGCACTTC
CDR3: CASSLSMDRAPSEQHF

size: .
V: TRBV6-5
D: .
J: TRBJ1-2
DNA: TGTGCCAGCAGCGAGAGGCACGGTGATAACTATGGCTACACCTTC
CDR3: CASSERHGDNYGYTF

size: .
V: TRBV5-4
D: .
J: TRBJ2-1
DNA: TGTGCCAGCAGCAGGGACCCAAACAATGAGCAGTTCTTC
CDR3: CASSRDPNNEQFF

size: once
V: TRBV7-3
D: .
J: TRBJ1-2
DNA: TGTGCCAGCAGCTTGGGGGATTCGGGCTACACCTTC
CDR3: CASSLGDSGYTF

size: few
V: TRBV18
D: .
J: TRBJ1-1
DNA: TGTGCCAGCTCAACAGTACAGGATACTGAAGCTTTCTTT
CDR3: CASSTVQDTEAFF

size: .
V: TRBV6-1
D: TRBD1
J: TRBJ1-5
DNA: TGTGCCAGCAGTGGGGCAGGGGGCGCGTACCAGCCCCAGCATTTT
CDR3: CASSGAGGAYQPQHF

size: .
V: TRBV7-2
D: .
J: TRBJ2-5
DNA: TGTGCCAGCAGCTTATGGGAACCCGGGGGCCGAGGGACCCAGTACTTC
CDR3: CASSLWEPGGRGTQYF

size: .
V: TRBV4-1
D: .
J: TRBJ1-5
DNA: TGCGCCAGCAGCCAAGGGTGGGGGGATAGCAATCAGCCCCAGCATTTT
CDR3: CASSQGWGDSNQPQHF

size: .
V: TRBV5-4
D: .
J: TRBJ1-2
DNA: TGCGCCAGCAGCCAAGATTATTGGGGTCAGGTCTATGGCTACACCTTC
CDR3: CASSQDYWGQVYGYTF

size: .
V: TRBV10-3
D: .
J: TRBJ2-3
DNA: TGTGCCATCAGTAATGGGGGTGTAGTCCCCACAGATACGCAGTATTTT
CDR3: CAISNGGVVPTDTQYF

size: .
V: TRBV7-9
D: .
J: TRBJ2-3
DNA: TGTGCCAGCCTCGTAGGGGACTCTCACACAGATACGCAGTATTTT
CDR3: CASLVGDSHTDTQYF

size: .
V: TRBV5-4
D: .
J: TRBJ1-2
DNA: TGTGCCAGCAGCTTGGTCGGTGGTGGCTACACCTTC
CDR3: CASSLVGGGYTF

size: .
V: TRBV12-5
D: TRBD1
J: TRBJ1-1
DNA: TGTGCTAGTGCCCTAAACAGGGGAGAAGTCACTGAAGCTTTCTTT
CDR3: CASALNRGEVTEAFF

size: .
V: TRBV7-6
D: .
J: TRBJ1-6
DNA: TGTGCCAGCAGCCGAGACTTACGAAATTCACCCCTCCACTTT
CDR3: CASSRDLRNSPLHF

size: .
V: TRBV7-9
D: .
J: TRBJ2-3
DNA: TGTGCCAGCAGCCCATACAGGGACGCAGATACGCAGTATTTT
CDR3: CASSPYRDADTQYF

size: .
V: TRBV9
D: TRBD2
J: TRBJ2-5
DNA: TGTGCCAGCAGCGTAGGGCTGCGGGGGGCAGAAGAGACCCAGTACTTC
CDR3: CASSVGLRGAEETQYF

size: .
V: TRBV5-1
D: TRBD1
J: TRBJ1-1
DNA: TGCGCCAGCAGTGGAGGGGGCTTCGGCACTGAAGCTTTCTTT
CDR3: CASSGGGFGTEAFF

size: once
V: TRBV5-8
D: TRBD1
J: TRBJ2-5
DNA: TGTGCCAGCAGCTTGCCCCTTCGACAGGGGGGTCGGGAGACCCAGTACTTC
CDR3: CASSLPLRQGGRETQYF

size: .
V: TRBV10-2
D: .
J: TRBJ1-5
DNA: TGCGCCAGCAGTGAGTTCCCCCTGACAGGAGATATTAGCAATCAGCCCCAGCATTTT
CDR3: CASSEFPLTGDISNQPQHF

size: .
V: TRBV27
D: TRBD2
J: TRBJ2-7
DNA: TGTGCCAGCAGTCCCCAGGCGGGGGTCGGCTACGAGCAGTACTTC
CDR3: CASSPQAGVGYEQYF

size: .
V: TRBV7-9
D: TRBD1
J: TRBJ1-5
DNA: TGTGCCAGCAGCCGCGGGACAGGGTTCCAAGGTCAGCCCCAGCATTTT
CDR3: CASSRGTGFQGQPQHF

size: .
V: TRBV10-3
D: .
J: TRBJ1-2
DNA: TGTGCCATCAGTGAGTCGAAATTGGAAGGCTACACCTTC
CDR3: CAISESKLEGYTF

size: .
V: TRBV4-3
D: TRBD2
J: TRBJ2-7
DNA: TGCGCCAGCAGCCAAGAACGGACTAGCGGGAGACCCCACGAGCAGTACTTC
CDR3: CASSQERTSGRPHEQYF

size: .
V: TRBV27
D: .
J: TRBJ1-1
DNA: TGTGCCAGCAGTTTACGGCAGAACATGGTCGGGATGAACACTGAAGCTTTCTTT
CDR3: CASSLRQNMVGMNTEAFF

size: .
V: TRBV7-2
D: .
J: TRBJ1-5
DNA: TGTGCCAGCAGCCCATGGGAGGGTTATAACCAGCCCCAGCATTTT
CDR3: CASSPWEGYNQPQHF

size: .
V: TRBV6-6
D: TRBD1
J: TRBJ2-2
DNA: TGTGCCAGCAGCCCGGGACAGGGCACCGGGGAGCTGTTTTTT
CDR3: CASSPGQGTGELFF

size: .
V: TRBV5-4
D: .
J: TRBJ1-1
DNA: TGTGCCAGCAGCTTCCCGCACACTGAAGCTTTCTTT
CDR3: CASSFPHTEAFF

size: .
V: TRBV5-1
D: .
J: TRBJ2-5
DNA: TGCGCCAGCAGCTTGGGGCCCCAAGAGACCCAGTACTTC
CDR3: CASSLGPQETQYF

size: .
V: TRBV6-5
D: .
J: TRBJ1-1
DNA: TGTGCCAGCAGTTACTCGGGCAGGGACACTGAAGCTTTCTTT
CDR3: CASSYSGRDTEAFF

size: .
V: TRBV9
D: TRBD2
J: TRBJ2-5
DNA: TGTGCCAGCAACCCTAAACTAGCGGGAGGGCCGGAGACCCAGTACTTC
CDR3: CASNPKLAGGPETQYF

size: once
V: TRBV28
D: .
J: TRBJ2-6
DNA: TGTGCCAGCAGTTTTAACTGGGCTGCTGGGGCCAACGTCCTGACTTTC
CDR3: CASSFNWAAGANVLTF

size: .
V: TRBV5-1
D: TRBD2
J: TRBJ2-2
DNA: TGCGCCAGCAGCTTGGCGCTAGCGGGAGCCAGCACCCGGGAGCTGTTTTTT
CDR3: CASSLALAGASTRELFF

size: .
V: TRBV11-3
D: .
J: TRBJ2-3
DNA: TGTGCCAGCAGCCCTCGGGACACCAGCACAGATACGCAGTATTTT
CDR3: CASSPRDTSTDTQYF

size: once
V: TRBV19
D: TRBD2
J: TRBJ2-7
DNA: TGTGCCAGTAGTCCCCGGCTAGCGGCCTCCTACGAGCAGTACTTC
CDR3: CASSPRLAASYEQYF

size: few
V: TRBV6-5
D: .
J: TRBJ2-1
DNA: TGTGCCAGCAGCCCGACTAGGTCCTACAATGAGCAGTTCTTC
CDR3: CASSPTRSYNEQFF

size: .
V: TRBV7-9
D: .
J: TRBJ2-7
DNA: TGTGCCAGTAAGAACCCATCCTCCTACGAGCAGTACTTC
CDR3: CASKNPSSYEQYF

size: .
V: TRBV5-1
D: TRBD1
J: TRBJ2-7
DNA: TGCGCCAGCAGCTTGCAGGGGGCCTACGAGCAGTACTTC
CDR3: CASSLQGAYEQYF

size: .
V: TRBV7-2
D: .
J: TRBJ1-2
DNA: TGTGCCAGCAGCTCCCAAGCGGCCTCGGGCTACACCTTC
CDR3: CASSSQAASGYTF

size: .
V: TRBV19
D: TRBD1
J: TRBJ1-5
DNA: TGTGCCAGTAAGAAGGCAGGACAGGGCAATCAGCCCCAGCATTTT
CDR3: CASKKAGQGNQPQHF

size: .
V: TRBV28
D: .
J: TRBJ1-4
DNA: TGTGCCAGCAGTCCACTCCACGCACAGGGTGAAAATGAAAAACTGTTTTTT
CDR3: CASSPLHAQGENEKLFF

size: once
V: TRBV9
D: TRBD2
J: TRBJ2-1
DNA: TGTGCCAGCAGCCCCCGACTAGCGCCGGGCAATGAGCAGTTCTTC
CDR3: CASSPRLAPGNEQFF

size: .
V: TRBV7-7
D: TRBD1
J: TRBJ2-7
DNA: TGTGCCAGCAGCCCGGACAGGTACCACGAGCAGTACTTC
CDR3: CASSPDRYHEQYF

size: .
V: TRBV6-6
D: .
J: TRBJ1-5
DNA: TGTGCCAGCAGTCAGGGCGTTAATCAGCCCCAGCATTTT
CDR3: CASSQGVNQPQHF

size: .
V: TRBV11-3
D: .
J: TRBJ2-1
DNA: TGTGCCAGCAGCTTAGGTGGGGGGCTTGAAGGGGAGCAGTTCTTC
CDR3: CASSLGGGLEGEQFF

size: .
V: TRBV7-2
D: .
J: TRBJ1-1
DNA: TGTGCCAGCAGCGTGTTCAGGACAGTGGGGAACACTGAAGCTTTCTTT
CDR3: CASSVFRTVGNTEAFF